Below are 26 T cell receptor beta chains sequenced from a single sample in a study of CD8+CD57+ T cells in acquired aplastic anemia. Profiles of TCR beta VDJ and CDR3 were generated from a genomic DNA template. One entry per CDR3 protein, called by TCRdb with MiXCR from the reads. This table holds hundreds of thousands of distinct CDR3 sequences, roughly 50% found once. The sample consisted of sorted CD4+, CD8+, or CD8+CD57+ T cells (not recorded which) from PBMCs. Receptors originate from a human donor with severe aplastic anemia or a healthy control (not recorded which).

The CDR3 DNA follows: TGTGCCAGTAGTAGGGACAGGGATCTCGAGCAGTACTTC. As protein: CASSRDRDLEQYF. The rearrangement links TRBV19 to TRBJ2-7, with 9 bases lining up with TRBD1. This CDR3 region has 13 residues. Trimming at V came to 4 bases and at J to 6 bases, leaving 4 bases not matched to a gene. CDR1 and CDR2 from the germline V gene are LNHDA and SQIVND (reference sequence).

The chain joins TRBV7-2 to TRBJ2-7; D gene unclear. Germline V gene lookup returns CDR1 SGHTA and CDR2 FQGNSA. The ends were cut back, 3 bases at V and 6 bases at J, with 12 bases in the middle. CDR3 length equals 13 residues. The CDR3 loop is CASSLGIMGEQYF. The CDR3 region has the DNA TGTGCCAGCAGCTTGGGTATAATGGGCGAGCAGTACTTC.

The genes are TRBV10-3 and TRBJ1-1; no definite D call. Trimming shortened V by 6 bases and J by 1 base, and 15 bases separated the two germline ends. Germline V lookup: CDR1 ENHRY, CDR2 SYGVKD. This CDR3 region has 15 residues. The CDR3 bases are TGTGCCATCAGGACCCACTACACAGAGAACACTGAAGCTTTCTTT. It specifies CAIRTHYTENTEAFF.

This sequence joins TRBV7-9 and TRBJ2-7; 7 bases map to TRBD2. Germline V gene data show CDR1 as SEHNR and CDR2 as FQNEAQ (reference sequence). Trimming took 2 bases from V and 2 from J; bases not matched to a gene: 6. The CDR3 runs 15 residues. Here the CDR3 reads CASSLREDRTYEQYF. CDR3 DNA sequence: TGTGCCAGCAGCTTACGGGAGGATAGGACCTACGAGCAGTACTTC.

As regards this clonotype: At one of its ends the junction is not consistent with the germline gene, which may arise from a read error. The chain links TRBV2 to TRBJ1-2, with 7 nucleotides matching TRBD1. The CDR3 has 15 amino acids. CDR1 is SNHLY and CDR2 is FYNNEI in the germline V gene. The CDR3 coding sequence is TGTGCCAGCAGTGAATCCACAAGGGGGCTGCGCGGCTACGCCTTC. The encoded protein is CASSESTRGLRGYAF.

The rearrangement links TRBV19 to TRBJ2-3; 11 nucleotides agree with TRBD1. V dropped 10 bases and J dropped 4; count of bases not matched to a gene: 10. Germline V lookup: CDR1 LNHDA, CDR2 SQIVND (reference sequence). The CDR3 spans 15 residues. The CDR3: CATQLGQGAADTQYF. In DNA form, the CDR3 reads TGTGCCACCCAGCTAGGACAGGGGGCTGCAGATACGCAGTATTTT. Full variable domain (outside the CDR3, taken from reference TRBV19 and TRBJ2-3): DGGITQSPKYLFRKEGQNVTLSCEQNLNHDAMYWYRQDPGQGLRLIYYSQIVNDFQKGDIAEGYSVSREKKESFPLTVTSAQKNPTAFYLCATQLGQGAADTQYFGPGTRLTVL.

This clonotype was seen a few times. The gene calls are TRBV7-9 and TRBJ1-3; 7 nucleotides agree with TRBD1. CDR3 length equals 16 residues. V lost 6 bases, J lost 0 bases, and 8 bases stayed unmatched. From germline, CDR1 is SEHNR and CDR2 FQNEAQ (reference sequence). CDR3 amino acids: CASSYTGVLSGNTIYF. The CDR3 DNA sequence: TGTGCCAGCAGTTATACAGGGGTCCTCTCTGGAAACACCATATATTTT.

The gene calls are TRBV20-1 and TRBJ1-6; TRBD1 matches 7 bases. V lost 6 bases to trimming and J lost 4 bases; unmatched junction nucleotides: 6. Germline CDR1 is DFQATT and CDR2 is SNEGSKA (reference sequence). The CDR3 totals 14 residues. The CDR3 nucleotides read TGCAGTGCCTTGGGACAGTCGTATAATTCACCCCTCCACTTT. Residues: CSALGQSYNSPLHF.

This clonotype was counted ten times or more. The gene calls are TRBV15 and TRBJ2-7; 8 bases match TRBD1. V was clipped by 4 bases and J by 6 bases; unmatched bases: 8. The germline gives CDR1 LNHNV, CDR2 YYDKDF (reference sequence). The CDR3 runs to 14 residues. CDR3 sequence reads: CATSTSTGVGEQYF. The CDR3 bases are TGTGCCACCAGCACATCGACAGGGGTGGGCGAGCAGTACTTC. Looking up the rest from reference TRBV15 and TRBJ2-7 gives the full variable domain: DAMVIQNPRYQVTQFGKPVTLSCSQTLNHNVMYWYQQKSSQAPKLLFHYYDKDFNNEADTPDNFQSRRPNTSFCFLDIRSPGLGDTAMYLCATSTSTGVGEQYFGPGTRLTVT.

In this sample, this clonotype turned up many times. CDR3 loop: CSVAGTSGGVKNIQYF. CDR3 bases: TGCAGCGTTGCCGGGACTAGCGGGGGGGTTAAAAACATTCAGTACTTC. The chain links TRBV29-1 to TRBJ2-4, with TRBD2 identical over 16 bases. Germline lookup yields CDR1 SQVTM and CDR2 ANQGSEA. The CDR3 covers 16 residues. Germline trimming cut 4 bases from V and 4 bases from J; bases unmatched to any gene: 4.

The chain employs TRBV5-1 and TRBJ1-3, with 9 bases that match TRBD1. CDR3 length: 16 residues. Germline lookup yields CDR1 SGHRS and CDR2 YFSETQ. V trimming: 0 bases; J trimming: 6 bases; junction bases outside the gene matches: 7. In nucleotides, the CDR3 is TGCGCCAGCAGCTTGGGCGACAGGGGGTTTGAAAACACCATATATTTT. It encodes CASSLGDRGFENTIYF. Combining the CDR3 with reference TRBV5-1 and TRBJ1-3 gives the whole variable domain KAGVTQTPRYLIKTRGQQVTLSCSPISGHRSVSWYQQTPGQGLQFLFEYFSETQRNKGNFPGRFSGRQFSNSRSEMNVSTLELGDSALYLCASSLGDRGFENTIYFGEGSWLTVV.

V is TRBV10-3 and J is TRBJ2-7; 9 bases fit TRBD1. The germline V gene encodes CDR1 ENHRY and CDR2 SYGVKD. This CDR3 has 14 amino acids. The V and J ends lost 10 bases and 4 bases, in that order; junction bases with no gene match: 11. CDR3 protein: CATGTGLKDYEQYF. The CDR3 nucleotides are TGTGCCACCGGGACAGGGCTAAAAGATTACGAGCAGTACTTC.

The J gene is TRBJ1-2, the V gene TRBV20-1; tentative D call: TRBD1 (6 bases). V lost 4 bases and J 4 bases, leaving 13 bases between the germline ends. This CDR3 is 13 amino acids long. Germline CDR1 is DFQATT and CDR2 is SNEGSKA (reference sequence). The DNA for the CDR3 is TGCAGTGCTACACCTTACAGGGCCTATGGCTACACCTTC. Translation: CSATPYRAYGYTF.

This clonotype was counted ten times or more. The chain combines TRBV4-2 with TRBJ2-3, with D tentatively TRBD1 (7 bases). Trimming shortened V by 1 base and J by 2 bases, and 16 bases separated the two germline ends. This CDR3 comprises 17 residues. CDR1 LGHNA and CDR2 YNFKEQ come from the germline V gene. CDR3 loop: CASSQGGAGGSTDTQYF. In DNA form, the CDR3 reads TGTGCCAGCAGCCAAGGGGGGGCAGGGGGTTCCACAGATACGCAGTATTTT.

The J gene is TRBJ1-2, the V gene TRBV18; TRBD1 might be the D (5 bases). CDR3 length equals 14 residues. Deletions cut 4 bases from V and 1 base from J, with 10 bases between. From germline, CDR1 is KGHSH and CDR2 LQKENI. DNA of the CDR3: TGTGCCAGCTCACGCTCCGACAGTAACTATGGCTACACCTTC. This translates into CASSRSDSNYGYTF.

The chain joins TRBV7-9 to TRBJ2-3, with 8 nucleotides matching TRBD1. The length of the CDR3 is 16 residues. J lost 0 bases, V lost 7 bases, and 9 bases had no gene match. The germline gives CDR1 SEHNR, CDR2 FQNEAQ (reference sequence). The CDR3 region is CASTLSGGVSTDTQYF. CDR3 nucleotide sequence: TGTGCCAGCACGCTCTCAGGGGGCGTAAGCACAGATACGCAGTATTTT.

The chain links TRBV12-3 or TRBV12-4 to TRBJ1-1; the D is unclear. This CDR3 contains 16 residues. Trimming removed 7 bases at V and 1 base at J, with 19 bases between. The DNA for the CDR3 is TGTGCCAGCATGCTAGAGGGAACCCGGAGGAACACTGAAGCTTTCTTT. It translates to CASMLEGTRRNTEAFF.

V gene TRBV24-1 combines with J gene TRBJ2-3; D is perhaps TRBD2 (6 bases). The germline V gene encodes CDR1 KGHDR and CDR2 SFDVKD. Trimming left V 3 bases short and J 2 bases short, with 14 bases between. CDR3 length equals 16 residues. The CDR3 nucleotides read TGTGCCACCAGTGATGTGGGGGGAGGTATCACAGATACGCAGTATTTT. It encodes CATSDVGGGITDTQYF.

The CDR3 region is CASSFQGAGNNEQFF. The CDR3 nucleotides are TGTGCCAGCAGCTTCCAAGGGGCGGGGAACAATGAGCAGTTCTTC. The gene calls are TRBV7-3 and TRBJ2-1; the D gene is possibly TRBD2 (6 bases). Trimming took off 3 bases at V and 5 bases at J, with 14 bases between the two ends. The CDR3 spans 15 residues. Looked up from germline, CDR1 is SGHTA and CDR2 is FQGTGA.

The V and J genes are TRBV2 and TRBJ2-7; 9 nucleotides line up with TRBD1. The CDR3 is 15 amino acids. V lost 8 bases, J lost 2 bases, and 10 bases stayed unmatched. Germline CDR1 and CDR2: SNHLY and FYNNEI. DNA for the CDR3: TGTGCCAGCGGATTGACAGGGGGTACTCCCTACGAGCAGTACTTC. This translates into CASGLTGGTPYEQYF. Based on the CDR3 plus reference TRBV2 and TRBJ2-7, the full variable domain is EPEVTQTPSHQVTQMGQEVILRCVPISNHLYFYWYRQILGQKVEFLVSFYNNEISEKSEIFDDQFSVERPDGSNFTLKIRSTKLEDSAMYFCASGLTGGTPYEQYFGPGTRLTVT.

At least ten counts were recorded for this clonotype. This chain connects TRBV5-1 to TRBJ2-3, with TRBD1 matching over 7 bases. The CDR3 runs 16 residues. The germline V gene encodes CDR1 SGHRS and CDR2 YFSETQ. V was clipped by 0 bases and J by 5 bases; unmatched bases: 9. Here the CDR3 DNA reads TGCGCCAGCAGCTTGGATACAGGGGCTAGGGGAGATACGCAGTATTTT. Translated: CASSLDTGARGDTQYF.

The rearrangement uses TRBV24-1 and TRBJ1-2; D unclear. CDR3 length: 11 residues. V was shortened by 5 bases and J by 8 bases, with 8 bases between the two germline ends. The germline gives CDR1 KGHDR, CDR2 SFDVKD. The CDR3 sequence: CATSGPDGYTF. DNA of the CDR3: TGTGCCACCAGTGGCCCGGACGGCTACACCTTC.

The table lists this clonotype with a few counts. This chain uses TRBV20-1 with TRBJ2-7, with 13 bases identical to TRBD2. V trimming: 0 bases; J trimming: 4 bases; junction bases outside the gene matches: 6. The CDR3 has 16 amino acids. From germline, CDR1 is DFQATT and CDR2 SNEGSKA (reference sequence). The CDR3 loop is CSARDATSGRLYEQYF. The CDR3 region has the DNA TGCAGTGCTAGAGATGCGACTAGCGGGAGGCTATACGAGCAGTACTTC.

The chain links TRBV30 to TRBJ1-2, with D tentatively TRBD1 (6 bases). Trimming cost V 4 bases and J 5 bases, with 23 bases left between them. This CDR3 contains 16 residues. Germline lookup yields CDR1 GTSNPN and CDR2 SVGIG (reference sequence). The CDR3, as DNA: TGTGCCTGGACTCCCACGCGACAGGACCATTCATATGGCTACACCTTC. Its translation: CAWTPTRQDHSYGYTF.

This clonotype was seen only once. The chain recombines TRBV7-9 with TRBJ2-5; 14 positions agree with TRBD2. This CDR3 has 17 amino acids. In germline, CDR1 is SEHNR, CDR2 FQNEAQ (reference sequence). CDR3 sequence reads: CGSSLVGTSGGGETQYF. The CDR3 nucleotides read TGTGGGAGCAGCTTAGTCGGGACTAGCGGGGGTGGAGAGACCCAGTACTTC.

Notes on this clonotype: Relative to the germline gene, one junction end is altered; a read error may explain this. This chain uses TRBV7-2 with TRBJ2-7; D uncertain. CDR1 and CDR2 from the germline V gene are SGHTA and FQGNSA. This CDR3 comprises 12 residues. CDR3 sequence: CASSLAATEQCF. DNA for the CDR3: TGTGCCAGCAGCTTAGCGGCAACAGAGCAGTGCTTC.